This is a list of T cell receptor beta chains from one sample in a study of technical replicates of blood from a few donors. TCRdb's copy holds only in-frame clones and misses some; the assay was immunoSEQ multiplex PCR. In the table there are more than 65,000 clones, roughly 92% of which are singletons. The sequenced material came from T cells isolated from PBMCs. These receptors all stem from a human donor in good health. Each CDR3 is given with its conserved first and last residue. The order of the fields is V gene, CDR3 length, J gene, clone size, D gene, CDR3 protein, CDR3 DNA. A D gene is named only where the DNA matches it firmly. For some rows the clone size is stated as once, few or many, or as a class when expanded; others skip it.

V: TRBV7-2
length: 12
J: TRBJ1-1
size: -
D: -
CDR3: CASSLQGSEAFF
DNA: TGTGCCAGCAGCTTACAGGGTTCTGAAGCTTTCTTT

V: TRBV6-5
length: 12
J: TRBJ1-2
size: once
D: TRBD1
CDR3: CATQGGVYGYTF
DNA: TGTGCCACCCAGGGGGGAGTCTATGGCTACACCTTC

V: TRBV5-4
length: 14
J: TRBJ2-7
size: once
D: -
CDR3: CASSLRAGSYEQYF
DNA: TGTGCCAGCAGCTTGAGAGCTGGCTCCTACGAGCAGTACTTC

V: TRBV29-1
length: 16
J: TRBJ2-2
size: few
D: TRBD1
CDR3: CSVEAADRGLTGELFF
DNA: TGCAGCGTTGAAGCCGCCGACAGGGGTCTAACCGGGGAGCTGTTTTTT

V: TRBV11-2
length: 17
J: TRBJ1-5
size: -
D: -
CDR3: CASSLDTVLTSNQPQHF
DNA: TGTGCCAGCAGCCTAGACACTGTTCTTACGAGCAATCAGCCCCAGCATTTT

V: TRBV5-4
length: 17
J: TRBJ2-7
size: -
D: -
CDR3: CASSLVSWDSLAYEQYF
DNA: TGTGCCAGCAGCTTGGTATCTTGGGACTCCTTAGCCTACGAGCAGTACTTC

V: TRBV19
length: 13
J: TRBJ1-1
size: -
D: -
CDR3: CASTPGVNTEAFF
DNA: TGTGCCAGTACTCCGGGTGTGAACACTGAAGCTTTCTTT

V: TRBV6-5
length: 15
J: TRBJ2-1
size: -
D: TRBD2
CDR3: CASRPPGLVMNEQFF
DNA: TGTGCCAGCAGGCCGCCGGGACTAGTGATGAATGAGCAGTTCTTC

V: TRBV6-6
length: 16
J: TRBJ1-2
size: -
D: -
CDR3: CASSFTIGGEYYGYTF
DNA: TGTGCCAGCAGTTTTACGATCGGGGGGGAATACTATGGCTACACCTTC

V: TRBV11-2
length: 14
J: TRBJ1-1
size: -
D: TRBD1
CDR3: CASSLNQGASEAFF
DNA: TGTGCCAGCAGCTTGAACCAGGGGGCCTCGGAAGCTTTCTTT

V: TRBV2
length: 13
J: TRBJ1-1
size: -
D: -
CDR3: CASIQRMNTEAFF
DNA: TGTGCCAGTATACAGCGGATGAACACTGAAGCTTTCTTT

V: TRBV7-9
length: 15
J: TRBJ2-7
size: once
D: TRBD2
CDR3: CASSSLGGSPYEQYF
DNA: TGTGCCAGCAGCTCCCTCGGCGGGAGTCCGTACGAGCAGTACTTC

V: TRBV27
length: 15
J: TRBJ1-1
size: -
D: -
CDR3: CASSSSTGVSTEAFF
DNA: -

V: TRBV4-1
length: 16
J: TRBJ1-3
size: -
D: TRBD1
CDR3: CASSPEQGVPGNTIYF
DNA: TGCGCCAGCAGCCCGGAACAGGGGGTACCTGGAAACACCATATATTTT

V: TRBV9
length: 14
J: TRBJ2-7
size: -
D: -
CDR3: CASSPYGGGYEQYF
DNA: TGTGCCAGCAGCCCCTATGGTGGAGGGTACGAGCAGTACTTC

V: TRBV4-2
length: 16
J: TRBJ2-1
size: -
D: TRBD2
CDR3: CASSHEAGTLVNEQFF
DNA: TGTGCCAGCAGCCATGAAGCGGGAACGTTGGTAAATGAGCAGTTCTTC

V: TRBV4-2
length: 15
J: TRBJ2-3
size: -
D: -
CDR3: CASSQDTIITDTQYF
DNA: TGTGCCAGCAGCCAAGACACAATCATAACAGATACGCAGTATTTT

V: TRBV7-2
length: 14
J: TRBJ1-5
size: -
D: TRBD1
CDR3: CASSLNRGGQPQHF
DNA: TGTGCCAGCAGCCTTAACAGGGGGGGTCAGCCCCAGCATTTT

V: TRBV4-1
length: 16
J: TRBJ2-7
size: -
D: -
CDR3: CASSPRDDPISFEQYF
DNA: TGCGCCAGCAGCCCCCGGGATGATCCAATCTCCTTCGAGCAGTACTTC

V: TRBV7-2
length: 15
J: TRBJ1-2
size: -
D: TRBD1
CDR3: CASSSIHGTGYGYTF
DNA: TGTGCCAGCAGCTCTATCCACGGGACAGGCTATGGCTACACCTTC

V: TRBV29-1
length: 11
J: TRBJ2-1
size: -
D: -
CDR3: CSGDDSANQFF
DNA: TGCAGCGGAGACGATAGCGCGAACCAGTTCTTC

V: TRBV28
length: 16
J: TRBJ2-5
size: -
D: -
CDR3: CASSLPLRRPQETQYF
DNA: TGTGCCAGCAGTTTACCTTTGCGGCGGCCGCAAGAGACCCAGTACTTC

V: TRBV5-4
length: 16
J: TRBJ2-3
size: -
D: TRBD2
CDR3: CASSLAGLAGLDTQYF
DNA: TGTGCCAGCAGCTTAGCGGGACTAGCGGGATTAGATACGCAGTATTTT

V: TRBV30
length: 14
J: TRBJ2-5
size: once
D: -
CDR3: CAWSPWTGWETQYF
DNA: TGTGCCTGGAGTCCGTGGACGGGGTGGGAGACCCAGTACTTC

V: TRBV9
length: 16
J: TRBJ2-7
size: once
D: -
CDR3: CASSVTPSGTLNEQYF
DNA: TGTGCCAGCAGCGTAACTCCCTCCGGGACTTTGAACGAGCAGTACTTC

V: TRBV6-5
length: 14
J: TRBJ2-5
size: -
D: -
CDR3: CASSYRRDPETQYF
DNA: TGTGCCAGCAGTTATCGCAGGGATCCAGAGACCCAGTACTTC

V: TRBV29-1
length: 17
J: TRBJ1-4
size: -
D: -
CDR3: CSSSRRGGDGTNEKLFF
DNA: TGCAGCTCCTCCCGGAGGGGGGGCGATGGAACTAATGAAAAACTGTTTTTT

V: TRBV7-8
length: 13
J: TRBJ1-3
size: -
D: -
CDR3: CASSFDLGNTIYF
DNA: TGTGCCAGCAGCTTCGACTTGGGAAACACCATATATTTT

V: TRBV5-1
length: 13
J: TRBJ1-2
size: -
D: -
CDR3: CASREVLPGGYTF
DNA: TGCGCCAGTCGAGAGGTTCTCCCGGGTGGCTACACCTTC

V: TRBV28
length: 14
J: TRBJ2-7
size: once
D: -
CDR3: CASCSGGHGHEQYF
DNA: TGTGCCAGCTGCTCCGGCGGACACGGCCACGAGCAGTACTTC

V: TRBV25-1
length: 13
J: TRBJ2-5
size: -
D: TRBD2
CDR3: CASMTRETETQYF
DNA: TGTGCCAGCATGACGCGGGAGACGGAGACCCAGTACTTC

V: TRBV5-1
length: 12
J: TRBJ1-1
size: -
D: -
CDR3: CASSLDTREAFF
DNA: TGCGCCAGCAGCTTGGATACTAGGGAAGCTTTCTTT

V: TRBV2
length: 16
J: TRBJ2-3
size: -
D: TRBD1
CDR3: CASSEWDRGYADTQYF
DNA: TGTGCCAGCAGTGAATGGGACAGGGGATACGCAGATACGCAGTATTTT

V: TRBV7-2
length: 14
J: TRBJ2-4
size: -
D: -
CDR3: CASSFPETKNIQYF
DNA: TGTGCCAGCAGCTTCCCAGAAACCAAAAACATTCAGTACTTC

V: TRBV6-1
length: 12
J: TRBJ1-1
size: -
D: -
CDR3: CASSEDTAEAFF
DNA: TGTGCCAGCAGTGAAGATACTGCTGAAGCTTTCTTT

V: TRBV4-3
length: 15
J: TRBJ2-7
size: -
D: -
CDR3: CASSLRESESPEQYF
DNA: TGCGCCAGCAGCCTGCGAGAGAGTGAGTCGCCCGAGCAGTACTTC

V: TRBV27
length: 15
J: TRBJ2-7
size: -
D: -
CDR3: CASSLYGGINYEQYF
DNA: TGTGCCAGCAGTTTATACGGGGGAATAAATTACGAGCAGTACTTC

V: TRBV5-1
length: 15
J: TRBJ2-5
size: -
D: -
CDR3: CASSLEGGQRETQYF
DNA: TGCGCCAGCAGCTTAGAAGGCGGACAACGAGAGACCCAGTACTTC

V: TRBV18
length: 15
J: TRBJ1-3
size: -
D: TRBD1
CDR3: CASSQGTGEGNTIYF
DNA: TGTGCCAGCTCACAGGGGACAGGGGAAGGAAACACCATATATTTT

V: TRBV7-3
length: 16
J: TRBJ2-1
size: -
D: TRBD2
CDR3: CASSGGLAGGGNEQFF
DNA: TGTGCCAGCAGCGGGGGACTAGCGGGAGGTGGAAATGAGCAGTTCTTC

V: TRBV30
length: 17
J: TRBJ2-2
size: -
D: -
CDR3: CAWNSATFLGGDGELFF
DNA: TGTGCCTGGAACAGCGCTACCTTCTTAGGCGGGGACGGGGAGCTGTTTTTT

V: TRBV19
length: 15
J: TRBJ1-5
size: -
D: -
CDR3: CASSIVTAGGQPQHF
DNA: TGTGCCAGTAGTATAGTTACGGCAGGCGGGCAGCCCCAGCATTTT

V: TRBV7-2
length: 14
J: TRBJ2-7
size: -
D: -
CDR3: CASSAGTGPYEQYF
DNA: TGTGCCAGCAGCGCCGGGACTGGACCCTACGAGCAGTACTTC

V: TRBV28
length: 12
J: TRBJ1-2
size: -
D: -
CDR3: CASSLSTYGYTF
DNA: TGTGCCAGCAGTTTATCTACCTATGGCTACACCTTC

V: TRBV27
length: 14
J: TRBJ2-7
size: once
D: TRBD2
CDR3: CASRFTSGPYEQYF
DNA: TGTGCCAGCCGATTCACTAGCGGACCCTACGAGCAGTACTTC

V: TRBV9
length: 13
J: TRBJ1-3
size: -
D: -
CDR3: CASSSRGGNTIYF
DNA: TGTGCCAGCAGCTCCAGGGGTGGAAACACCATATATTTT

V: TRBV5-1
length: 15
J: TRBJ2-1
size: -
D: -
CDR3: CASSLGSPYVDEQFF
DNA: TGCGCCAGCAGCCTGGGTAGCCCCTATGTCGATGAGCAGTTCTTC

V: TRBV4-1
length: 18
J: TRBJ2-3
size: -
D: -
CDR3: CASSHSPSRAPSTDTQYF
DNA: TGCGCCAGCAGCCATTCCCCAAGCCGAGCGCCTAGCACAGATACGCAGTATTTT

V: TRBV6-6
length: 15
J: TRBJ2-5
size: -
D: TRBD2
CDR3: CASSYPGGPQETQYF
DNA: TGTGCCAGCAGTTACCCGGGAGGGCCCCAAGAGACCCAGTACTTC

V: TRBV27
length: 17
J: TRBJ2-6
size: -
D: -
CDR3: CASSFLQPYSGANVLTF
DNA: TGTGCCAGCAGTTTTTTACAGCCGTACTCTGGGGCCAACGTCCTGACTTTC

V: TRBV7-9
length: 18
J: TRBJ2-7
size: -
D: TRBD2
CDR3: CASRPIVRREGHGYEQYF
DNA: TGTGCCAGCAGACCAATTGTCAGGCGGGAGGGTCATGGCTACGAGCAGTACTTC

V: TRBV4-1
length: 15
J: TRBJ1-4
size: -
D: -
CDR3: CASSLQVPGQEKLFF
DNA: TGCGCCAGCAGCCTCCAGGTACCGGGACAAGAAAAACTGTTTTTT